This TCR beta chain was sequenced for a study of early T cells in non-severe SARS-CoV-2 infection. Study-level results: Lookups in VDJdb leaned toward anti-spike CD8 responses and missed private and CD4 specificities.

TCRdb recomputed calls from the 5' RACE reads with MiXCR, one row per CDR3 protein. The sample holds 70,000 to 95,000 distinct CDR3 sequences, about 15% seen once. Turning to this clonotype: The antigen remains undetermined.

The germline gives CDR1 SQVTM, CDR2 ANQGSEA. With 4 bases removed from V and 0 bases from J, the gap between germline ends came to 3 bases. CDR3 length equals 11 residues. What was sequenced was whole blood. The receptor's source is an adult who was a healthcare worker with PCR-confirmed SARS-CoV-2 infection or an uninfected control (not recorded which). This sequence joins TRBV29-1 and TRBJ1-2; no clear D. DNA of the CDR3: TGCAGCGTTGCCACTAACTATGGCTACACCTTC. It encodes CSVATNYGYTF.